Below, one TCR beta chain is given with its context. Its antigen is unidentified. This sample is part of a study of OX40 agonist ivuxolimab in advanced cancers. Study overall: An anti-OX40 (CD134) antibody with agonistic activity, ivuxolimab, was administered to patients. Partial responses occurred in three patients (one hepatocellular carcinoma, two cutaneous melanoma).

Study-wide results and caveats: On average, CD8+ T cells had more expanded clones than CD4+. Individuals who were partial responders at 0.1-3.0 mg/kg had clonal expansion that ranked among the lowest.

Assay: immunoSEQ multiplex PCR; the TCRdb copy retains only in-frame clones and omits some. Of 90,000 to 100,000 clones in the sample, about 85% were seen once. The material sequenced was CD4+ or CD8+ T cells sorted from blood, taken in a trial of the OX40 agonist ivuxolimab. The receptor comes from an adult with an advanced solid tumor such as melanoma, head and neck, liver or kidney cancer.

This CDR3 reads CASSLAGTGPYEQYF. DNA of the CDR3: TGTGCCAGCAGCTTGGCCGGGACAGGGCCTTACGAGCAGTACTTC. This sequence joins TRBV5-6 and TRBJ2-7, with 9 bases aligning to TRBD1. V dropped 0 bases and J dropped 4; count of bases not matched to a gene: 5. Germline values: CDR1 SGHDT, CDR2 YYEEEE. The CDR3 is made up of 15 amino acids.